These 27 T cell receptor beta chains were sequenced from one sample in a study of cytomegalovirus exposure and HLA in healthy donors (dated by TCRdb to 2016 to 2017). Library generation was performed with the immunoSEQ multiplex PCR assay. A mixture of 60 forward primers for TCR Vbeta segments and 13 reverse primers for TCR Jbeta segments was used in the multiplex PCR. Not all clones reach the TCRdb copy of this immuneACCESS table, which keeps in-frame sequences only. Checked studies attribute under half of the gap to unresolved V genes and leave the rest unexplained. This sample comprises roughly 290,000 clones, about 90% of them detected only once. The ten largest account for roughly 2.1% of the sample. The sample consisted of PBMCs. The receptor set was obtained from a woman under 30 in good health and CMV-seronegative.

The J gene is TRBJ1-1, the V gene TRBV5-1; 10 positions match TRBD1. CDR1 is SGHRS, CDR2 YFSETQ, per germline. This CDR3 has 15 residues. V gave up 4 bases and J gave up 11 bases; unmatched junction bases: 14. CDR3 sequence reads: CASSLSLIGTGDAFF. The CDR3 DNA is TGCGCCAGCAGCCTCTCATTAATCGGGACAGGGGACGCTTTCTTT.

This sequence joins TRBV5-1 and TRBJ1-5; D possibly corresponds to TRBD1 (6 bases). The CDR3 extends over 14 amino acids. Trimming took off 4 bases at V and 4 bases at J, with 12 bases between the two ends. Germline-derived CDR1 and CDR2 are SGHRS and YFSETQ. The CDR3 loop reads CASSPDDRNQPQHF. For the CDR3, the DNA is TGCGCCAGCAGCCCGGACGACAGGAATCAGCCCCAGCATTTT.

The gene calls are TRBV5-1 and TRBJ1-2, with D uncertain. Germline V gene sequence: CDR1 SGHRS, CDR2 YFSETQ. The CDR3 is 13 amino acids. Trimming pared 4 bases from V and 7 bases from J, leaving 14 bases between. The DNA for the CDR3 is TGCGCCAGCAGCCCCGAACACGCTTCTGGCTACACCTTC. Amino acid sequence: CASSPEHASGYTF.

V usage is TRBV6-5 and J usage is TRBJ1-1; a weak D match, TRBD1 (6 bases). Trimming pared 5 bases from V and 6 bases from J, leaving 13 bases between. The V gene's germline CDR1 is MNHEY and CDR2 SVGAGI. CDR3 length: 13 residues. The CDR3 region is CASSPPGGPEAFF. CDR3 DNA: TGTGCCAGCAGTCCCCCCGGGGGGCCTGAAGCTTTCTTT.

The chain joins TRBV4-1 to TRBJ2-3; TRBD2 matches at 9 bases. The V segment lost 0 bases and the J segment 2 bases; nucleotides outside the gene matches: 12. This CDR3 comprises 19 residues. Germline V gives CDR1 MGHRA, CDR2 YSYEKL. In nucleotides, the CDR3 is TGCGCCAGCAGCCAAGATGGGGGACTAGCCCCATCCCCCACAGATACGCAGTATTTT. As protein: CASSQDGGLAPSPTDTQYF.

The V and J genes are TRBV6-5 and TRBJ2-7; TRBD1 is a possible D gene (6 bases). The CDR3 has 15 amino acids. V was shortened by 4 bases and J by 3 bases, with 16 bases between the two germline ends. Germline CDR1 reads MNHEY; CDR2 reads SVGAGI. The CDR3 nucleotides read TGTGCCAGCAGTTCTCAGGGGCTTGACCACTACGAGCAGTACTTC. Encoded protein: CASSSQGLDHYEQYF.

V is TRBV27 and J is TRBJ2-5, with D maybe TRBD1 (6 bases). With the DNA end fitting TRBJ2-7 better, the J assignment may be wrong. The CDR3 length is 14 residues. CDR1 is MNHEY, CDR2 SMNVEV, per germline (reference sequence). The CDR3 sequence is CASSPSTGLYEQYF. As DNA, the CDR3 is TGTGCCAGCAGCCCCTCGACAGGTCTCTACGAGCAGTACTTC.

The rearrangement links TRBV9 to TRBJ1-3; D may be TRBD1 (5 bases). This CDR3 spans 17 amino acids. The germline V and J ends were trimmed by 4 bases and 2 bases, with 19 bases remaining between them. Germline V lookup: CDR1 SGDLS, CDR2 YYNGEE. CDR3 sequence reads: CASSPQTSGTTGNTIYF. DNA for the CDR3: TGTGCCAGCAGCCCACAGACTTCAGGGACTACTGGAAACACCATATATTTT.

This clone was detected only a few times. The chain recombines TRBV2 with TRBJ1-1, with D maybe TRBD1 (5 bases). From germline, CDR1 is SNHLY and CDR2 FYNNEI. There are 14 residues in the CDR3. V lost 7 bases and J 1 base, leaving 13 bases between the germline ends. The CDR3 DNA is TGTGCCAGCAACCCCGGGGGGGAGAACACTGAAGCTTTCTTT. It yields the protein CASNPGGENTEAFF. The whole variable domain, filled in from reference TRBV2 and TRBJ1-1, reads EPEVTQTPSHQVTQMGQEVILRCVPISNHLYFYWYRQILGQKVEFLVSFYNNEISEKSEIFDDQFSVERPDGSNFTLKIRSTKLEDSAMYFCASNPGGENTEAFFGQGTRLTVV.

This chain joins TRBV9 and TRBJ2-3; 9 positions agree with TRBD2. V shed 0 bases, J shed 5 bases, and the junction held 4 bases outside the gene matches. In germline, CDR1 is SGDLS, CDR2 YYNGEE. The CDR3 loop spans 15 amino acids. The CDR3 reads CASSVGGGGLDTQYF. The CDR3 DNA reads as TGTGCCAGCAGCGTAGGCGGGGGGGGCCTAGATACGCAGTATTTT.

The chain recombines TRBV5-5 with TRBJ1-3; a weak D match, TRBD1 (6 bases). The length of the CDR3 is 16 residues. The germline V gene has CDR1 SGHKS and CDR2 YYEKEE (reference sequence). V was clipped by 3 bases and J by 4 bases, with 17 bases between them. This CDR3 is CASSSTVGADGNTIYF. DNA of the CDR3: TGTGCCAGCAGCTCAACGGTGGGGGCAGACGGAAACACCATATATTTT.

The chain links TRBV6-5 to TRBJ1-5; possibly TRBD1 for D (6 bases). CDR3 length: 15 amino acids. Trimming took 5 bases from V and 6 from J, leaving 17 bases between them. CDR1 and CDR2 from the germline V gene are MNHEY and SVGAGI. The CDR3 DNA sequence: TGTGCCAGCAGTCTCAATACAGGGCAAGGTCAGCCCCAGCATTTT. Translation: CASSLNTGQGQPQHF.

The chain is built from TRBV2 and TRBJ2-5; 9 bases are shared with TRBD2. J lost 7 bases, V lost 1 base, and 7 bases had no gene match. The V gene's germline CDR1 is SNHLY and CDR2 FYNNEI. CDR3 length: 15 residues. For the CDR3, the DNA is TGTGCCAGCAGTGAAGAGGAAGCGGGGGGTGGGACCCAGTACTTC. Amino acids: CASSEEEAGGGTQYF.

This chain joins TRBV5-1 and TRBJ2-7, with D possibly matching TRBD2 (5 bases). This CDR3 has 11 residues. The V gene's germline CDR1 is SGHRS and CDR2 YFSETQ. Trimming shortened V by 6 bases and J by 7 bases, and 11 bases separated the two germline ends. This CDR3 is CASKDWDEQYF. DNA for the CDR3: TGCGCCAGCAAGGACTGGGATGAGCAGTACTTC.

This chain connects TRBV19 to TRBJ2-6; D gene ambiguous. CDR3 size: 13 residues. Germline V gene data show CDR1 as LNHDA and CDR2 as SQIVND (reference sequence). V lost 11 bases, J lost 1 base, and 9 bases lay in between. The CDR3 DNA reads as TGTGCCTCCCAGTGGTCTGGGGCCAACGTCCTGACTTTC. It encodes CASQWSGANVLTF.

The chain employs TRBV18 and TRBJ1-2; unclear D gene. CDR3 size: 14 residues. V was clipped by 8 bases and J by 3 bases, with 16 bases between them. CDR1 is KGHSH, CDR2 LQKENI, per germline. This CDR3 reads CASARENGDYGYTF. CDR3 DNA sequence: TGTGCCAGCGCAAGGGAGAACGGAGACTATGGCTACACCTTC.

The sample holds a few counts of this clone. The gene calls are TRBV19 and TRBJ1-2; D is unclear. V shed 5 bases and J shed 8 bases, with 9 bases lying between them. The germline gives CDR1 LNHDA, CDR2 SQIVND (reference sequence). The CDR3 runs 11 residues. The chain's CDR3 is CASSSRLGYTF. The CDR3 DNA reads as TGTGCCAGTAGTTCTAGGCTAGGCTACACCTTC.

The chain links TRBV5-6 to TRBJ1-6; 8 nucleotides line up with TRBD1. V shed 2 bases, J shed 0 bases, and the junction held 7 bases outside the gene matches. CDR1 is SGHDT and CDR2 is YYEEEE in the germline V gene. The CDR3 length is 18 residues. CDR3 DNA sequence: TGTGCCAGCAGCTTCCCGACAGGGGCGAGCTCCTATAATTCACCCCTCCACTTT. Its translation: CASSFPTGASSYNSPLHF.

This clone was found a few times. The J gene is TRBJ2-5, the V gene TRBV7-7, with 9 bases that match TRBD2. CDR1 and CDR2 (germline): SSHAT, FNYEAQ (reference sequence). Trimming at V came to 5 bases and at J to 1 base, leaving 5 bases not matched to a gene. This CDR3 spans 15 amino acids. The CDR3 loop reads CASSDGAGGQETQYF. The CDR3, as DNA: TGTGCCAGCAGCGACGGAGCGGGGGGCCAAGAGACCCAGTACTTC.

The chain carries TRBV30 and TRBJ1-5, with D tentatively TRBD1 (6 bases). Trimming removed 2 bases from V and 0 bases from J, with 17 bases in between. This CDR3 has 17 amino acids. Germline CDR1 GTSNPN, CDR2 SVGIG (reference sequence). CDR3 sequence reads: CAWSTGRGNPSNQPQHF. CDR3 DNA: TGTGCCTGGAGTACCGGCAGGGGCAACCCTAGCAATCAGCCCCAGCATTTT.

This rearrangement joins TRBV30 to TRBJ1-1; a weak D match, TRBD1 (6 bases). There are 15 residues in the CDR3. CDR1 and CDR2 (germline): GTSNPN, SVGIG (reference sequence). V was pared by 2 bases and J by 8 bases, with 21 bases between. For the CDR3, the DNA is TGTGCCTGGAGTCAGACCCCTACAGGGAGCTCCGAAGCTTTCTTT. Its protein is CAWSQTPTGSSEAFF.

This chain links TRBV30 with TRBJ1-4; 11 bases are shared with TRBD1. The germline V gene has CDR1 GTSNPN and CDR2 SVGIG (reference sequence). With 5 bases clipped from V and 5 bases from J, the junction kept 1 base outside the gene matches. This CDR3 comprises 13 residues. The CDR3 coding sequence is TGTGCCTGGGGGACAGGGGGGAATGAAAAACTGTTTTTT. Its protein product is CAWGTGGNEKLFF. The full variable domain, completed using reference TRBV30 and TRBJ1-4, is SQTIHQWPATLVQPVGSPLSLECTVEGTSNPNLYWYRQAAGRGLQLLFYSVGIGQISSEVPQNLSASRPQDRQFILSSKKLLLSDSGFYLCAWGTGGNEKLFFGSGTQLSVL.

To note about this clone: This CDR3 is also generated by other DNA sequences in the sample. The CDR3 nucleotides read TGCAGCGCCGGGGACAGGGGGGACAATCAGCCCCAGCATTTT. It codes for CSAGDRGDNQPQHF. This chain uses TRBV29-1 with TRBJ1-5, with 11 bases lining up with TRBD1. From germline, CDR1 is SQVTM and CDR2 ANQGSEA. The CDR3 contains 14 residues. The V and J ends lost 7 bases and 3 bases, in that order; junction bases with no gene match: 5.

The DNA for the CDR3 is TGTGCCATCAGTGAGCGGGGGGAGAAGAGTAACTACGAGCAGTACTTC. Translation: CAISERGEKSNYEQYF. The gene calls are TRBV10-3 and TRBJ2-7, with 7 nucleotides matching TRBD2. Germline CDR1 and CDR2: ENHRY and SYGVKD. The CDR3 loop spans 16 amino acids. V lost 2 bases to trimming and J lost 3 bases; unmatched junction nucleotides: 10.

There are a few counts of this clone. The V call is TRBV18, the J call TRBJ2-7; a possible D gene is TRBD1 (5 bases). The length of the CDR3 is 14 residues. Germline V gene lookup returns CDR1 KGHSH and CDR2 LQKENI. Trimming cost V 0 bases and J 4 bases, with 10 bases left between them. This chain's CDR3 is CASSPPRQPYEQYF. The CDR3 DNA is TGTGCCAGCTCACCACCCCGACAGCCTTACGAGCAGTACTTC. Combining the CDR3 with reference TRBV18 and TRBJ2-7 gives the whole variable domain NAGVMQNPRHLVRRRGQEARLRCSPMKGHSHVYWYRQLPEEGLKFMVYLQKENIIDESGMPKERFSAEFPKEGPSILRIQQVVRGDSAAYFCASSPPRQPYEQYFGPGTRLTVT.

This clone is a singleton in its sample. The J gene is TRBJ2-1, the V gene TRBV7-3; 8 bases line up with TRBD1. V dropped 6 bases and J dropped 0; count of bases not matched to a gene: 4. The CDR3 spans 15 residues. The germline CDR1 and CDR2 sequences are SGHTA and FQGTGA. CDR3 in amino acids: CASSQGATSYNEQFF. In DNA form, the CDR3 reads TGTGCCAGCAGTCAGGGGGCGACCTCCTACAATGAGCAGTTCTTC.

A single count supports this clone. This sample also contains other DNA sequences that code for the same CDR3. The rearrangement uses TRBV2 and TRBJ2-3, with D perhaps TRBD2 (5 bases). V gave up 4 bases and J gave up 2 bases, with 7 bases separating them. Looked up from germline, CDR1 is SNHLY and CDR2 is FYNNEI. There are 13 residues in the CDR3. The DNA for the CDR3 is TGTGCCAGCAGTGGCGACTACACAGATACGCAGTATTTT. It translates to CASSGDYTDTQYF.